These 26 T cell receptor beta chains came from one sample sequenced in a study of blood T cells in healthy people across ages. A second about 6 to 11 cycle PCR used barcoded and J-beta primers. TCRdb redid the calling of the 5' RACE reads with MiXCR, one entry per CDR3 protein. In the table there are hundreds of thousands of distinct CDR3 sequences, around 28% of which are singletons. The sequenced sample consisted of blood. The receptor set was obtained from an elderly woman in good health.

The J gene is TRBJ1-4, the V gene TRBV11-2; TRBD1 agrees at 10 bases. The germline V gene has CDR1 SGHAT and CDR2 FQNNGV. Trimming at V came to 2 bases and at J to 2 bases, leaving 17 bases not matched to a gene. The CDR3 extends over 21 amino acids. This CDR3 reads CASSLSVGGQGILGTNEKLFF. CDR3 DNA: TGTGCCAGCAGCTTATCCGTTGGGGGACAGGGGATACTTGGGACTAATGAAAAACTGTTTTTT.

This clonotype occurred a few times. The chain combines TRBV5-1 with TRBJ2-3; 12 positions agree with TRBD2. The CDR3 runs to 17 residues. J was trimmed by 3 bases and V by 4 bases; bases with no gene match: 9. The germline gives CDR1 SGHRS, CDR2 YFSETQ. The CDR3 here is CASSPHRGTSGTDTQYF. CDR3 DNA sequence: TGCGCCAGCAGCCCCCACAGGGGGACTAGCGGGACAGATACGCAGTATTTT.

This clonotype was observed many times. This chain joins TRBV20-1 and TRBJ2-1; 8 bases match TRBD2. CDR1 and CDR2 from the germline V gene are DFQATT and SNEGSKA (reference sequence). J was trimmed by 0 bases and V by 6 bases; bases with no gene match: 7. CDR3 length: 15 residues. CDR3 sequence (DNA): TGCAGTGCGCGACAGCGGGGGAGCTCCTACAATGAGCAGTTCTTC. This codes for CSARQRGSSYNEQFF.

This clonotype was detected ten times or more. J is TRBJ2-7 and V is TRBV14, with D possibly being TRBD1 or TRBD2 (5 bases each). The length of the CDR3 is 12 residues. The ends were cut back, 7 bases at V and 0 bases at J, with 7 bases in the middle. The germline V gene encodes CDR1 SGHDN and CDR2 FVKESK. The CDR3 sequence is CASMGDSYEQYF. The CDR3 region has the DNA TGTGCCAGCATGGGGGACTCCTACGAGCAGTACTTC. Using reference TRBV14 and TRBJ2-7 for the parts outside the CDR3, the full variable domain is EAGVTQFPSHSVIEKGQTVTLRCDPISGHDNLYWYRRVMGKEIKFLLHFVKESKQDESGMPNNRFLAERTGGTYSTLKVQPAELEDSGVYFCASMGDSYEQYFGPGTRLTVT.

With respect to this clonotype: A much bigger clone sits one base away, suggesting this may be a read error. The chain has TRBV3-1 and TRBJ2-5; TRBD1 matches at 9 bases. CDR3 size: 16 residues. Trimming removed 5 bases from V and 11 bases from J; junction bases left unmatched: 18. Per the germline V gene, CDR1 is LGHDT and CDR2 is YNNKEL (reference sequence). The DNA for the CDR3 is TGTGCCAGCAGCAACTCCGGGACAGGGACCCCCTGGGAGCAGTACTTC. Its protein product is CASSNSGTGTPWEQYF.

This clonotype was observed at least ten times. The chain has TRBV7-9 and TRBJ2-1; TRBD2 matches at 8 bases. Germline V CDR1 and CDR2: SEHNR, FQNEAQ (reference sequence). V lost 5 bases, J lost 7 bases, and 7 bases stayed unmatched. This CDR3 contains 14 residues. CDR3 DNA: TGTGCCAGCAGCCCCAGGACTAGCCTGAATGAGCAGTTCTTC. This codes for CASSPRTSLNEQFF.

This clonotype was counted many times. The CDR3 DNA is TGCGCCAGCAGCCAGGAGGGACTACTACTACAGACCCAGTACTTC. Its translation: CASSQEGLLLQTQYF. This rearrangement joins TRBV5-1 to TRBJ2-5, with 7 bases identical to TRBD2. CDR3 length: 15 residues. Unmatched junction bases numbered 12, after V lost 4 bases and J lost 6 bases. Germline CDR1 reads SGHRS; CDR2 reads YFSETQ.

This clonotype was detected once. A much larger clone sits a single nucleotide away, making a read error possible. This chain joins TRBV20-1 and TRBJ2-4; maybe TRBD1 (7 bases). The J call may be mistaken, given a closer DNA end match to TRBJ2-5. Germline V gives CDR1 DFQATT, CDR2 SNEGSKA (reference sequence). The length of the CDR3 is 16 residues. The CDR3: CSARDASEGAAETQYF. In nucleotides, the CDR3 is TGCAGTGCTAGAGATGCTAGCGAGGGGGCTGCAGAGACCCAGTACTTC.

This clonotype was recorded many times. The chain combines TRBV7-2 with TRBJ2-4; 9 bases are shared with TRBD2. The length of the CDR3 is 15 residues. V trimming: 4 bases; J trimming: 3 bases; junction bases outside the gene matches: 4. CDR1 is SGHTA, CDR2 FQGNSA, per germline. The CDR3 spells CASSSPAGGKNIQYF. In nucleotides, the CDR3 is TGTGCCAGCAGCTCCCCAGCGGGGGGCAAAAACATTCAGTACTTC.

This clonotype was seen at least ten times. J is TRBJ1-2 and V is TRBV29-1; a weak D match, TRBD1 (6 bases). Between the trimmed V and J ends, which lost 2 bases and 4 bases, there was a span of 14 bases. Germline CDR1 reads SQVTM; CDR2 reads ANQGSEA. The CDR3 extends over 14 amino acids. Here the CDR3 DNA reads TGCAGCGTTGAAAAGAACAGGGACTTCTATGGCTACACCTTC. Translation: CSVEKNRDFYGYTF.

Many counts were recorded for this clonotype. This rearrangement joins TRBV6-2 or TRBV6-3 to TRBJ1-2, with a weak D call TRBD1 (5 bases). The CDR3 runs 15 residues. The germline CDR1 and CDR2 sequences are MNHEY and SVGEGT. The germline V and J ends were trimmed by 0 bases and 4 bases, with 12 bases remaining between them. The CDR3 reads CASSYSTGQPYGYTF. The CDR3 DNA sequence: TGTGCCAGCAGTTACTCGACGGGGCAGCCCTATGGCTACACCTTC.

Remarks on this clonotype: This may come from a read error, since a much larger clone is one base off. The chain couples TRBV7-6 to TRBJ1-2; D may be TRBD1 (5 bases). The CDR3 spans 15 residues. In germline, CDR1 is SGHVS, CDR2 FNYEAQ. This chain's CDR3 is CASSRDPDSGYDYTF. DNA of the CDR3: TGTGCCAGCAGCCGAGACCCAGACAGCGGCTATGACTACACCTTC.

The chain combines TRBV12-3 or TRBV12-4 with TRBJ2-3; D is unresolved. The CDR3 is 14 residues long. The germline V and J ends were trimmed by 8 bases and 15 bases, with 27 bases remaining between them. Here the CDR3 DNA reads TGTGCCAGCGGACGACAAGTGATCACAGATACGGAATATTTT. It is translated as CASGRQVITDTEYF.

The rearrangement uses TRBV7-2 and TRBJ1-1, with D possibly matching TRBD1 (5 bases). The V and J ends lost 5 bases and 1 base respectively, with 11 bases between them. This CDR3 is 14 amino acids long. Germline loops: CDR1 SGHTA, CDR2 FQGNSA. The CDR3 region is CASSPGMRNTEAFF. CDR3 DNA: TGTGCCAGCAGCCCAGGGATGCGGAACACTGAAGCTTTCTTT.

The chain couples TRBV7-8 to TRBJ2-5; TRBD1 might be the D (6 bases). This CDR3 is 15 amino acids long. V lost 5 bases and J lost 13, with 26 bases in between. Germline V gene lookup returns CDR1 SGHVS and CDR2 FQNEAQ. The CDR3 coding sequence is TGTGCCAGCAGCACCCGACAGGTAGGGGGAAATGAGCGGTACTTC. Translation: CASSTRQVGGNERYF. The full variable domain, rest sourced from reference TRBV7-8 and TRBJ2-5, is GAGVSQSPRYKVAKRGQDVALRCDPISGHVSLFWYQQALGQGPEFLTYFQNEAQLDKSGLPSDRFFAERPEGSVSTLKIQRTQQEDSAVYLCASSTRQVGGNERYFGPGTRLLVL.

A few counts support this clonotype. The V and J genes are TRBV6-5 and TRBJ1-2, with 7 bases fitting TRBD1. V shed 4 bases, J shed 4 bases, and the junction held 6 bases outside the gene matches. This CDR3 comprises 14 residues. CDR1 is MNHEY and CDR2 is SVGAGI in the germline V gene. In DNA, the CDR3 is TGTGCCAGCAGTTTTAGACAGGGTAGCTATGGCTACACCTTC. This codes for CASSFRQGSYGYTF.

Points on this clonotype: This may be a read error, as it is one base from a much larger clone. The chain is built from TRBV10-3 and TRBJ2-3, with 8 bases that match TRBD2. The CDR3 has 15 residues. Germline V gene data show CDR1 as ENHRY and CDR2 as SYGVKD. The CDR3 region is CAISDLSGDTGTQYF. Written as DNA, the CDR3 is TGTGCCATCAGTGACCTTAGCGGGGACACAGGTACGCAGTATTTT.

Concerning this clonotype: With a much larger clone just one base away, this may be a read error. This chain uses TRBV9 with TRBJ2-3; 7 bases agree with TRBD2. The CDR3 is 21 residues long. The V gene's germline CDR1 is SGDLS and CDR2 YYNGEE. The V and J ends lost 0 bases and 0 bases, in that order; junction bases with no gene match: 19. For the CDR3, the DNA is TGTGCCAGCAGCGTAGGTCCCTCCCCCAAACTAGCGCACCCTAGCACAGATACGCAGTATTTT. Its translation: CASSVGPSPKLAHPSTDTQYF.

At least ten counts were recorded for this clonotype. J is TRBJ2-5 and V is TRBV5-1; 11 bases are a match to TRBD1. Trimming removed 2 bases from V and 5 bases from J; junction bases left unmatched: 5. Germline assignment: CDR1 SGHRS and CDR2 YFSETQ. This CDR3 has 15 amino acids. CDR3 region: CASSFGQGALETQYF. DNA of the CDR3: TGCGCCAGCAGCTTCGGACAGGGGGCTTTGGAGACCCAGTACTTC.

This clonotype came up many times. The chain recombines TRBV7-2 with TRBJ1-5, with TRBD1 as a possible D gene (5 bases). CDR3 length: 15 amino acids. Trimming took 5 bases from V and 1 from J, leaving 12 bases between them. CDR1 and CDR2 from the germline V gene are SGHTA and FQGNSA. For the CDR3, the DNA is TGTGCCAGCAGCATACAGGCCGTAAGCAATCAGCCCCAGCATTTT. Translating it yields CASSIQAVSNQPQHF.

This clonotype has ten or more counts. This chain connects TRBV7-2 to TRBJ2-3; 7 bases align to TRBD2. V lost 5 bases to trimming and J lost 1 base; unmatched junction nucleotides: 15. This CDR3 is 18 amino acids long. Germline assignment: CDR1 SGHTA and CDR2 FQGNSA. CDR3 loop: CASSPNPLAGVGTDTQYF. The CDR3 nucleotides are TGTGCCAGCAGCCCCAACCCCCTCGCGGGGGTGGGCACAGATACGCAGTATTTT.

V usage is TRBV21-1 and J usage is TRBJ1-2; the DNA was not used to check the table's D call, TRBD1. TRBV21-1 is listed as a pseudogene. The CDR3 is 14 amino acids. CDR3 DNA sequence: TGTGCCAGCAGAAACGGGGCCTTATCCTATGGCTACACCTTC. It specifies CASRNGALSYGYTF.

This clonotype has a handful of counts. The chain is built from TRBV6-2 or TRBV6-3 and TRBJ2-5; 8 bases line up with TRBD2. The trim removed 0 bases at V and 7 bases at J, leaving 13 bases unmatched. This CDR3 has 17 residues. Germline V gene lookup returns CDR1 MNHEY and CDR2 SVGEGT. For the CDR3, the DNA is TGTGCCAGCAGTTACTCGAGGTGGAGCGGGGGCTGGGGGACCCAGTACTTC. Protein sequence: CASSYSRWSGGWGTQYF.

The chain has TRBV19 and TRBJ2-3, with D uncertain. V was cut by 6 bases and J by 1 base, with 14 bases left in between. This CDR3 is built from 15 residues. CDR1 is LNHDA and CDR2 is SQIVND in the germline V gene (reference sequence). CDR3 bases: TGTGCCAGTAGCCTTAAGGACGGAGGCACAGATACGCAGTATTTT. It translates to CASSLKDGGTDTQYF.

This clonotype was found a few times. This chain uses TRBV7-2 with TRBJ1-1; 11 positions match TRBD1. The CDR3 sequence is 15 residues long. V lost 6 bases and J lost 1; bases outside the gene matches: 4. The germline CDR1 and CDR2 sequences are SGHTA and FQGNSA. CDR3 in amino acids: CASRKGQGGNTEAFF. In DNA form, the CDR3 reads TGTGCCAGCAGGAAGGGACAGGGGGGGAACACTGAAGCTTTCTTT.

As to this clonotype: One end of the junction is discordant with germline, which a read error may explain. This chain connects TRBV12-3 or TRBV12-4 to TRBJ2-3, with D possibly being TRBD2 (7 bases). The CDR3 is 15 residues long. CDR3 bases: TGTGTCAGCAGACTAGACACGGGGGGCGCAGATACGGAGTATTTT. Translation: CVSRLDTGGADTEYF.